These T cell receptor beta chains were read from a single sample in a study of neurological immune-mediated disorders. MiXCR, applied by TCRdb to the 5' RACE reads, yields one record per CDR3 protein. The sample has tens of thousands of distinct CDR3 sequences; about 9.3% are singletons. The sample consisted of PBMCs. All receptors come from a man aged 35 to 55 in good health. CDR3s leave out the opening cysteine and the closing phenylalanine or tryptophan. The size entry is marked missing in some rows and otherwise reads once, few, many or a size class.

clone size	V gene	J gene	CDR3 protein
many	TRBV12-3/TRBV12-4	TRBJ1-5	ASTPGRGNQPQH
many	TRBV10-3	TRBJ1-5	AIGSAYSNQPQH
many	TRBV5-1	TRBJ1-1	ASSGRGQGEWSHTEAF
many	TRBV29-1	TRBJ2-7	SVVAGTSYEQY
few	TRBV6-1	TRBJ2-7	ASSEARGIGSYEQY
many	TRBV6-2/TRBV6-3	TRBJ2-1	ASGLDGNEQF
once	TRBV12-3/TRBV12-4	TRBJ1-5	AISLSRAGVNQPQH
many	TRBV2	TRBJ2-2	ASKGQRTYGELF
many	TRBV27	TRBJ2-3	ATKIGGTDTQY
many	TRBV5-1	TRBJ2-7	ASIQEGGVSYEQY
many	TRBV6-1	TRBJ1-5	ASSPTAPTNQPQH
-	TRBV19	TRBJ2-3	ASKAISTDTQY
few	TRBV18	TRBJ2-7	ASSPLGGVDYEQY
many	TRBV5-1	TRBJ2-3	ASSLRLRGVADTQY
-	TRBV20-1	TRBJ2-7	SARPLNDEQY
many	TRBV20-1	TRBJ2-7	SARNSGRINEQY
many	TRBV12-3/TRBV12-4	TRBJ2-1	ASSGGTAYGGSYNEQF
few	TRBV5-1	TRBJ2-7	ASSLAGGPGIGYEQY
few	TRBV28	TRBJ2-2	ASSSEGPGTGELF
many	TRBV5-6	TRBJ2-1	ASSLMPVYSNSYNEQF
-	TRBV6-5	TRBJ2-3	ASSYTGTGGSDTQY
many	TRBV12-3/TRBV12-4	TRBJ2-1	ASTLDPRGNEQF
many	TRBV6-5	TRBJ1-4	ASSYGEKLF
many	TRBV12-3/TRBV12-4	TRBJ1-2	ASTPLDVNYGYT
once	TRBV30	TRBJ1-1	AWSIGGNTEAF
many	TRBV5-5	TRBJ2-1	ASSFSRGSYNEQF
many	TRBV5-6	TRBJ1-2	ASSLGQEFGYT
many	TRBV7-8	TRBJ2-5	ASSVDRQETQY
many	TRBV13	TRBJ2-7	ASSIGLAGGGHEQY
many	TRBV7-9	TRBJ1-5	ASSFDRGDQPQH
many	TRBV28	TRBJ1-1	ASTPWGRTEAF
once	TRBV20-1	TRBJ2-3	SAPQRGRGTGN
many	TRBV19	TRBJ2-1	ASRKGYNEQF
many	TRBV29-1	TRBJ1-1	SVRQGFSTEAF
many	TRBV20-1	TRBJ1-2	SAGTRDRNYGYT